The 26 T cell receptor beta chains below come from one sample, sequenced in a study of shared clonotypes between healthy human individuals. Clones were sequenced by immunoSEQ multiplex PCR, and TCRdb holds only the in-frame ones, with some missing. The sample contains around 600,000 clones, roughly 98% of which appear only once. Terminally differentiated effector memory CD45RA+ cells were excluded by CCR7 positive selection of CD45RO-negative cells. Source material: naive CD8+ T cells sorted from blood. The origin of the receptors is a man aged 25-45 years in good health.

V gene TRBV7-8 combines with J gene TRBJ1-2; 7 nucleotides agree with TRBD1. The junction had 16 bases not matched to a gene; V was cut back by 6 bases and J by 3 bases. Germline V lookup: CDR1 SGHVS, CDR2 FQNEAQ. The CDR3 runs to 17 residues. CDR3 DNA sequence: TGTGCCAGCAGTCATACCGGGACAGATAACGTAGACTATGGCTACACCTTC. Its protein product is CASSHTGTDNVDYGYTF. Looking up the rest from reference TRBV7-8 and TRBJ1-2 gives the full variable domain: GAGVSQSPRYKVAKRGQDVALRCDPISGHVSLFWYQQALGQGPEFLTYFQNEAQLDKSGLPSDRFFAERPEGSVSTLKIQRTQQEDSAVYLCASSHTGTDNVDYGYTFGSGTRLTVV.

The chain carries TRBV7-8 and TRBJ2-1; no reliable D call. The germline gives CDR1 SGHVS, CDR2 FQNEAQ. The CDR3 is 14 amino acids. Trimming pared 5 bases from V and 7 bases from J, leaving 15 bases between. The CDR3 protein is CASSPETLGNEQFF. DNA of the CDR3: TGTGCCAGCAGCCCGGAAACTTTGGGGAATGAGCAGTTCTTC.

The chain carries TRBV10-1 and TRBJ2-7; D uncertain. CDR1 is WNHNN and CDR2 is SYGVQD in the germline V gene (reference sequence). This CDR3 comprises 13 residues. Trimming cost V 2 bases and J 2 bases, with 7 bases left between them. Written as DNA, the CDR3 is TGCGCCAGCAGTGAGAGTCAGACCTACGAGCAGTACTTC. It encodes CASSESQTYEQYF.

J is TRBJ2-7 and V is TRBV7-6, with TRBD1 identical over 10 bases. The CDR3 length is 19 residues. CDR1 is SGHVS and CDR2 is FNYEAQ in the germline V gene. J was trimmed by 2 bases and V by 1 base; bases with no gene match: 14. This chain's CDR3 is CASSLGGGWGTGDPYEQYF. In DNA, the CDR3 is TGTGCCAGCAGCTTAGGGGGCGGATGGGGGACAGGGGACCCCTACGAGCAGTACTTC.

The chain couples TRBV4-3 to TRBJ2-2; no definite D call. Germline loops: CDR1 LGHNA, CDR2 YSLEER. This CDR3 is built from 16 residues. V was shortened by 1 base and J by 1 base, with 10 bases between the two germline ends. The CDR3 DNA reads TGCGCCAGCAGCCAAGTTTACAGAGAGAACACCGGGGAGCTGTTTTTT. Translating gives CASSQVYRENTGELFF.

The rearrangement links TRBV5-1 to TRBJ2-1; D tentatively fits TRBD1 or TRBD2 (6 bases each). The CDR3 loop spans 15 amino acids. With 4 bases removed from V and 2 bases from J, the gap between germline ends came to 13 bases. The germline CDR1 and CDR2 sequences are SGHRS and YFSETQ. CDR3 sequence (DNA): TGCGCCAGCAGCCCCAGAGGGGGGACCTACAATGAGCAGTTCTTC. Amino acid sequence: CASSPRGGTYNEQFF.

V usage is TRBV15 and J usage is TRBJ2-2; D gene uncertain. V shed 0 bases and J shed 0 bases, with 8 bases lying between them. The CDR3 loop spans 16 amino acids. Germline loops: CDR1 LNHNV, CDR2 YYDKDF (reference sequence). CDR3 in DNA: TGTGCCACCAGCAGAGATATAAACACGAACACCGGGGAGCTGTTTTTT. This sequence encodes CATSRDINTNTGELFF.

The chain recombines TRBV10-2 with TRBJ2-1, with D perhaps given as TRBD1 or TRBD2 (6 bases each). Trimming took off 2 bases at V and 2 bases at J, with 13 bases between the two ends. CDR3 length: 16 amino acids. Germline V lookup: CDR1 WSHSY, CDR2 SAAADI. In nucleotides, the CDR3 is TGCGCCAGCAGTGAGCCCGGGGGCTTCACCTACAATGAGCAGTTCTTC. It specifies CASSEPGGFTYNEQFF.

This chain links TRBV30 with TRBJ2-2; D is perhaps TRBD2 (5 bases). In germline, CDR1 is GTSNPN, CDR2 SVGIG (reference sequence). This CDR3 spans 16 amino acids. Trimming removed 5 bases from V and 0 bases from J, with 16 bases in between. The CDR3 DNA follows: TGTGCCTGGGGAAACGACCTGGAGGCGAACACCGGGGAGCTGTTTTTT. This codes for CAWGNDLEANTGELFF.

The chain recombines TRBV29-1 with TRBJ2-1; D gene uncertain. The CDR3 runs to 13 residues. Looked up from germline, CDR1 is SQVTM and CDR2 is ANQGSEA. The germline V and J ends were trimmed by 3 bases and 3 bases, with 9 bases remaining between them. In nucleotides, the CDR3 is TGCAGCGTTGAGCCAGGAATCTACAATGAGCAGTTCTTC. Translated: CSVEPGIYNEQFF.

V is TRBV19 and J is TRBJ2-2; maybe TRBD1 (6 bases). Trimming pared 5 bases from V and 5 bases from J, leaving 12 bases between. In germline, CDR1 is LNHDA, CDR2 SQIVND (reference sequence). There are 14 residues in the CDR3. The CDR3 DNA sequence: TGTGCCAGTAGTCCTACAGGGAGTACCGGGGAGCTGTTTTTT. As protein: CASSPTGSTGELFF.

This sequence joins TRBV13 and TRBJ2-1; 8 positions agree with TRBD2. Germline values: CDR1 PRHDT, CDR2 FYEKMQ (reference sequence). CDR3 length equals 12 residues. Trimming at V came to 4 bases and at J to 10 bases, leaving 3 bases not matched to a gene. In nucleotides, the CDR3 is TGTGCCAGCAGCTGGACTAGCACGGAGCAGTTCTTC. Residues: CASSWTSTEQFF.

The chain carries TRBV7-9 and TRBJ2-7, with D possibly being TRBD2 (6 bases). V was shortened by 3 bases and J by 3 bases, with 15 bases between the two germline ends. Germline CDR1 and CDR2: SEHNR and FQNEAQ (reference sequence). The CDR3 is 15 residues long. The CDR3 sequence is CASSFSRDLFYEQYF. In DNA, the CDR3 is TGTGCCAGCAGCTTCTCCCGGGACTTGTTCTACGAGCAGTACTTC.

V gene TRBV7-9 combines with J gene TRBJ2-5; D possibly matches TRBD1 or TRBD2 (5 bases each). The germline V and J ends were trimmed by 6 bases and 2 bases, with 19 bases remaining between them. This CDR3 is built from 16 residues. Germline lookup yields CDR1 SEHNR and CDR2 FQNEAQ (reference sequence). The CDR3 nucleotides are TGTGCCAGCAGGTCCGGGCTGGGGGTTACTCAAGAGACCCAGTACTTC. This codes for CASRSGLGVTQETQYF.

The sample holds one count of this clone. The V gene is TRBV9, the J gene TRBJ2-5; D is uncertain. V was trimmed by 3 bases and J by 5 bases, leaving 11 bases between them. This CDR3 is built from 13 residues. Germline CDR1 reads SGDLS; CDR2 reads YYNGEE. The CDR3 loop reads CASSEESSETQYF. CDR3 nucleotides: TGTGCCAGCAGCGAGGAGTCTTCGGAGACCCAGTACTTC.

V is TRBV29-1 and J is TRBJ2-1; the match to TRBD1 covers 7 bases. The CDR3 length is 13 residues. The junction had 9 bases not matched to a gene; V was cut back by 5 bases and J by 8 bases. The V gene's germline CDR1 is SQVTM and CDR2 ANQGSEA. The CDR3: CSVQLTGRYEQFF. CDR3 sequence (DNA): TGCAGCGTTCAATTGACAGGGCGGTATGAGCAGTTCTTC.

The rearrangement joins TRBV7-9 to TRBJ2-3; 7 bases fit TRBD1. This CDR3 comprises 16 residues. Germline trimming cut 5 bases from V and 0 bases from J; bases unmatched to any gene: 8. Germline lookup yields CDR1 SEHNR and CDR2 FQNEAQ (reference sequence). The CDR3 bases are TGTGCCAGCAGCCCGCGGACAGGAGACAGCACAGATACGCAGTATTTT. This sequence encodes CASSPRTGDSTDTQYF.

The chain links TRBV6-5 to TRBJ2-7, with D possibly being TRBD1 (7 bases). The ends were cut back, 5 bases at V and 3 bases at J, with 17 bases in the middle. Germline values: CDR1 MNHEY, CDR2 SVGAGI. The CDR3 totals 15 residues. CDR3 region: CASSLTGTLGYEQYF. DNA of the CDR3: TGTGCCAGCAGTCTGACAGGGACTTTGGGCTACGAGCAGTACTTC.

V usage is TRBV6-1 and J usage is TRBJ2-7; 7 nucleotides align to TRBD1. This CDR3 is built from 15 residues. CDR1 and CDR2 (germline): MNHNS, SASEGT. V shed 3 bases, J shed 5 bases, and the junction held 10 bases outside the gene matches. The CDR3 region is CASSEGTGAGHEQYF. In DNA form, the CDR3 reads TGTGCCAGCAGTGAGGGTACAGGGGCGGGCCACGAGCAGTACTTC.

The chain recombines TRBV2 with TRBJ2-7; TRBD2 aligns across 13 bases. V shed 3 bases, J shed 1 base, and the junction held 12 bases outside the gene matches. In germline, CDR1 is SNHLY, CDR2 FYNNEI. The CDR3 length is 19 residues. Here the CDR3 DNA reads TGTGCCAGCAGTGAGGGACTAGCGGGGACGAGCATCGGGTCCTACGAGCAGTACTTC. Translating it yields CASSEGLAGTSIGSYEQYF.

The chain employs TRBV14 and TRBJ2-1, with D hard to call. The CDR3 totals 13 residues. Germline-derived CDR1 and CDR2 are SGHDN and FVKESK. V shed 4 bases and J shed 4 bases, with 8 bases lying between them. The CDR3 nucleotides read TGTGCCAGCAGCCTATCGCTTTACAATGAGCAGTTCTTC. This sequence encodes CASSLSLYNEQFF.

The chain's CDR3 is CASSGTGGNEQFF. The CDR3 DNA is TGTGCCAGCAGCGGGACAGGGGGGAATGAGCAGTTCTTC. The rearrangement links TRBV7-9 to TRBJ2-1; 11 nucleotides match TRBD1. CDR3 length: 13 amino acids. Germline CDR1 is SEHNR and CDR2 is FQNEAQ (reference sequence). J was trimmed by 7 bases and V by 5 bases; bases with no gene match: 1.

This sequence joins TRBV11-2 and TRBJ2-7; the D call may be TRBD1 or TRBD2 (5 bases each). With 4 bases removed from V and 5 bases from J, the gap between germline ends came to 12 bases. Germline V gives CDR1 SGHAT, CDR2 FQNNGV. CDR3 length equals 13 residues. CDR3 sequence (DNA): TGTGCCAGCAGCTACGATGGGACGGACGAGCAGTACTTC. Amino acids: CASSYDGTDEQYF.

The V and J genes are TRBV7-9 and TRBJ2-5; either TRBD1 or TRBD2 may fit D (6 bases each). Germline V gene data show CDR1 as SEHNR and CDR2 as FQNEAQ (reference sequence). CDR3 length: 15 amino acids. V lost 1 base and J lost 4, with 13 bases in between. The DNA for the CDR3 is TGTGCCAGCAGCTTAGAGGAGGAGGGGGGAGAGACCCAGTACTTC. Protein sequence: CASSLEEEGGETQYF.

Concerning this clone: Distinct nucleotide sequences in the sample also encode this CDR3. CDR3 loop: CASSLGRGAYEQYF. The CDR3 DNA reads TGTGCCAGCAGCTTAGGCAGGGGGGCCTACGAGCAGTACTTC. The rearrangement uses TRBV7-8 and TRBJ2-7, with TRBD1 as a possible D gene (7 bases). Trimming removed 1 base at V and 2 bases at J, with 9 bases between. CDR3 length: 14 residues. CDR1 and CDR2 from the germline V gene are SGHVS and FQNEAQ.

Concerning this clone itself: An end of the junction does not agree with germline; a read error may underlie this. CDR3 loop: CSVLKNTGELFF. The CDR3 DNA follows: TGCAGCGTTTTAAAGAACACTGGGGAGCTGTTTTTT. The chain has TRBV29-1 and TRBJ2-2; D not certain. The CDR3 is 12 amino acids. Germline CDR1 SQVTM, CDR2 ANQGSEA.